This T cell receptor beta chain was recovered during a study of T cell responses to AZD1222 COVID-19 vaccine. Study-wide points: Spike-specific TCR breadth and depth both grew after two AZD1222 doses. Repertoires were sampled only after the peak T cell response. White British ancestry dominated among donors, who included more females, and clonal diversity was possibly underestimated.

Generated by immunoSEQ multiplex PCR, the TCRdb table keeps only in-frame clones and is missing some. Here the sample spans roughly 180,000 clones, 85% to 95% being singletons. The length of the CDR3 is 15 residues. Trimming removed 3 bases at V and 1 base at J, with 13 bases between. Per the germline V gene, CDR1 is KGHSH and CDR2 is LQKENI. As regards this clone: What it recognizes is unknown.

The sequence was collected from an adult who received the AZD1222 COVID-19 vaccine. The chain uses TRBV18 and TRBJ2-7; the D gene is possibly TRBD1 (7 bases). Here the sequenced sample was peripheral blood, taken 28 days after the second AZD1222 dose. The CDR3 region has the DNA TGTGCCAGCTCACCGGGAGGCAGGGGGTCCTACGAGCAGTACTTC. Amino acid sequence: CASSPGGRGSYEQYF.